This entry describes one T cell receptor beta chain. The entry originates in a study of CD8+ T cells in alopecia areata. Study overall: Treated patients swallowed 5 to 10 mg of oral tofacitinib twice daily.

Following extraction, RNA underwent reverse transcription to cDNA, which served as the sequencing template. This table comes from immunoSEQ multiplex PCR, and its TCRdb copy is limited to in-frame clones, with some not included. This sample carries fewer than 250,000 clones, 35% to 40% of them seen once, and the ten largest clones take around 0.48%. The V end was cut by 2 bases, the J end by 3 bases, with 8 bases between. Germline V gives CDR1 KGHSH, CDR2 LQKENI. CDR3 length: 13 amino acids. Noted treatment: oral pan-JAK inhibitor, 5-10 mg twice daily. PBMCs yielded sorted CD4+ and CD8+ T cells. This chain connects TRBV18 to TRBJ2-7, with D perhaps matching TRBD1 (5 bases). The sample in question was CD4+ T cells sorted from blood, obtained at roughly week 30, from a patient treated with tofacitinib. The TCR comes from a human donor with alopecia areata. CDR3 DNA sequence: TGTGCCAGCTCACCAGGGGCTAACTACGAGCAGTACTTC. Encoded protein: CASSPGANYEQYF.